These 16 T cell receptor beta chains share one sample of origin, sequenced in a study of beta chain features in type 1 diabetes. The sequenced template was cDNA made from the entire isolated RNA. Libraries were prepared by immunoSEQ multiplex PCR; TCRdb keeps only in-frame clonotypes and omits some of them. The sample gives around 300,000 clones, around 10% of which show up once; 0.015% to 0.02% is in the top ten. The specimen sequenced was naive CD4+ T cells from blood. The source is a woman under 40 in good health.

This clone was seen just once. The chain has TRBV6-5 and TRBJ1-3; possible D gene TRBD1, 6 bases. V lost 6 bases to trimming and J lost 0 bases, with 9 bases between them. The CDR3 has 14 residues. The V gene's germline CDR1 is MNHEY and CDR2 SVGAGI. CDR3 nucleotides: TGTGCCAGCAGACGGGACAACTCTGGAAACACCATATATTTT. Its protein is CASRRDNSGNTIYF.

This clone was observed a few times. V is TRBV28 and J is TRBJ2-3; 7 bases fit TRBD1. This CDR3 spans 14 amino acids. CDR1 and CDR2 from the germline V gene are MDHEN and SYDVKM. Trimming at V came to 4 bases and at J to 2 bases, leaving 3 bases not matched to a gene. The CDR3 protein is CASSSGQSTDTQYF. CDR3 DNA: TGTGCCAGCAGTTCGGGACAGTCCACAGATACGCAGTATTTT.

This clone was seen a few times. V gene TRBV14 combines with J gene TRBJ2-4; D is perhaps TRBD1 (5 bases). Trimming left V 2 bases short and J 2 bases short, with 13 bases between. The CDR3 spans 16 residues. Germline assignment: CDR1 SGHDN and CDR2 FVKESK. The chain's CDR3 is CASSQRGGGSKNIQYF. CDR3 DNA: TGTGCCAGCAGCCAAAGGGGTGGTGGGTCCAAAAACATTCAGTACTTC.

Only a few counts were recorded for this clone. This chain links TRBV19 with TRBJ2-7; 11 bases line up with TRBD2. The V and J ends lost 4 bases and 0 bases, in that order; junction bases with no gene match: 2. The CDR3 has 15 residues. The germline gives CDR1 LNHDA, CDR2 SQIVND (reference sequence). The CDR3 nucleotides are TGTGCCAGTAGTACGACTAGCGGGAACTCCTACGAGCAGTACTTC. Translation gives CASSTTSGNSYEQYF. The variable domain in full, completed from reference TRBV19 and TRBJ2-7, reads DGGITQSPKYLFRKEGQNVTLSCEQNLNHDAMYWYRQDPGQGLRLIYYSQIVNDFQKGDIAEGYSVSREKKESFPLTVTSAQKNPTAFYLCASSTTSGNSYEQYFGPGTRLTVT.

The genes are TRBV14 and TRBJ2-2; D is uncertain. The CDR3 has 13 amino acids. Trimming pared 4 bases from V and 3 bases from J, leaving 6 bases between. Germline loops: CDR1 SGHDN, CDR2 FVKESK. CDR3 nucleotide sequence: TGTGCCAGCAGCCCACAGTACACCGGGGAGCTGTTTTTT. Translation gives CASSPQYTGELFF. Filled out from reference TRBV14 and TRBJ2-2, the complete variable domain reads EAGVTQFPSHSVIEKGQTVTLRCDPISGHDNLYWYRRVMGKEIKFLLHFVKESKQDESGMPNNRFLAERTGGTYSTLKVQPAELEDSGVYFCASSPQYTGELFFGEGSRLTVL.

The chain has TRBV9 and TRBJ2-3, with unresolved D. Germline assignment: CDR1 SGDLS and CDR2 YYNGEE. CDR3 length equals 15 residues. The V end lost 0 bases, the J end lost 5 bases, and 13 bases lay between the germline ends. The CDR3 sequence: CASSVGGTTGDTQYF. The CDR3 nucleotides read TGTGCCAGCAGCGTAGGTGGAACTACTGGAGATACGCAGTATTTT.

V is TRBV19 and J is TRBJ2-7, with 14 bases that match TRBD2. Trimming cost V 5 bases and J 4 bases; bases outside gene matches: 7. CDR1 and CDR2 from the germline V gene are LNHDA and SQIVND (reference sequence). The CDR3 runs to 16 residues. The chain's CDR3 is CASSLGTSGSGYEQYF. DNA of the CDR3: TGTGCCAGTAGTCTCGGGACTAGCGGGAGTGGTTACGAGCAGTACTTC.

This chain joins TRBV7-2 and TRBJ2-7; 10 nucleotides agree with TRBD2. The CDR3 runs to 16 residues. Germline CDR1 and CDR2: SGHTA and FQGNSA. J lost 5 bases, V lost 5 bases, and 12 bases had no gene match. The CDR3 DNA is TGTGCCAGCAGCATAAAAGCGGGAGGGCCTTTCCACGAGCAGTACTTC. This translates into CASSIKAGGPFHEQYF.

The chain links TRBV7-3 to TRBJ2-1, with 10 nucleotides matching TRBD2. The germline V gene encodes CDR1 SGHTA and CDR2 FQGTGA. The V gene end was trimmed by 6 bases and the J gene end by 7 bases; junction bases not matched to a gene: 9. The CDR3 totals 15 residues. CDR3 nucleotide sequence: TGTGCCAGCAGGTTACTAGCGGGAACGTGGAATGAGCAGTTCTTC. Amino acid sequence: CASRLLAGTWNEQFF.

This clone has only a few counts. The chain couples TRBV11-1 to TRBJ2-5, with D perhaps TRBD2 (5 bases). Germline lookup yields CDR1 SGHAT and CDR2 FQDESV (reference sequence). V shed 3 bases and J shed 5 bases, with 16 bases lying between them. This CDR3 contains 15 residues. The CDR3 region is CASSFRTHGPETQYF. The CDR3, as DNA: TGTGCCAGCAGCTTTCGGACTCACGGTCCCGAGACCCAGTACTTC.

There are a few counts of this clone. The chain couples TRBV28 to TRBJ1-2; TRBD1 is a possible D gene (5 bases). V shed 2 bases and J shed 5 bases, with 12 bases lying between them. Germline values: CDR1 MDHEN, CDR2 SYDVKM. The length of the CDR3 is 14 residues. As DNA, the CDR3 is TGTGCCAGCAGTTTAGTGGAGGAGGGGTATGGCTACACCTTC. Its translation is CASSLVEEGYGYTF.

This clone was seen only a few times. The V gene is TRBV30, the J gene TRBJ1-4, with a possible D match to TRBD1 (6 bases). The CDR3 spans 15 residues. CDR1 and CDR2 (germline): GTSNPN, SVGIG (reference sequence). The V and J ends lost 2 bases and 5 bases respectively, with 15 bases between them. The CDR3 sequence: CAWSLGQGRNEKLFF. The CDR3 DNA sequence: TGTGCCTGGAGTCTTGGGCAGGGGAGAAATGAAAAACTGTTTTTT.

This clone was seen a few times. The chain links TRBV7-2 to TRBJ2-1; 7 nucleotides align to TRBD2. From germline, CDR1 is SGHTA and CDR2 FQGNSA. Unmatched junction bases numbered 8, after V lost 5 bases and J lost 1 base. The CDR3 runs 16 residues. The CDR3 bases are TGTGCCAGCAGCGGAAAGCGGGGCCTTTCCTACAATGAGCAGTTCTTC. Translated: CASSGKRGLSYNEQFF.

The V call is TRBV7-9, the J call TRBJ1-4; D is unclear. CDR1 is SEHNR and CDR2 is FQNEAQ in the germline V gene (reference sequence). V shed 5 bases and J shed 0 bases, with 4 bases lying between them. The CDR3 length is 13 residues. In DNA, the CDR3 is TGTGCCAGCAGCCCTACAACTAATGAAAAACTGTTTTTT. It yields the protein CASSPTTNEKLFF.

Only a few counts were recorded for this clone. The rearrangement links TRBV5-4 to TRBJ2-3, with 12 bases that match TRBD2. The CDR3 runs to 18 residues. V was clipped by 5 bases and J by 4 bases; unmatched bases: 14. Per germline, CDR1 SGHNT and CDR2 YYREEE (reference sequence). CDR3 protein: CASSLLKRTSGTPDTQYF. CDR3 nucleotides: TGTGCCAGCAGTCTCCTAAAGCGGACTAGCGGGACCCCAGATACGCAGTATTTT.

This clone was observed a handful of times. CDR3 sequence reads: CASRRLAGGPGDTQYF. The CDR3 DNA follows: TGTGCCAGTAGAAGACTAGCGGGAGGGCCAGGAGATACGCAGTATTTT. The rearrangement uses TRBV19 and TRBJ2-3, with 14 positions matching TRBD2. Losses at the gene ends were 6 bases for V and 5 bases for J; bases not matched to a gene: 7. CDR3 length equals 16 residues. Germline CDR1 and CDR2: LNHDA and SQIVND (reference sequence).